Each of the 7 T cell receptor beta chains below was sequenced from the same sample in a study of shared clonotypes between healthy human individuals. TCRdb's table, derived via immunoSEQ multiplex PCR, lists solely in-frame clones and lacks some. The sample holds about 1 million clones, 70% to 80% seen once. Sequencing input: memory CD4+ T cells from PBMCs. Indicated subset: CD45RA-negative fraction. The source is a man aged 18-30 years in good health. Some clones in this sample may be carry-over from other donors' samples.

This sequence joins TRBV5-1 and TRBJ2-3; 7 bases fit TRBD2. The CDR3 sequence is 11 residues long. Germline assignment: CDR1 SGHRS and CDR2 YFSETQ. With V trimmed by 7 bases and J by 5 bases, 1 base remained unmatched. The CDR3 nucleotides are TGCGCCAGCGGGGAGGGAGATACGCAGTATTTT. Translated: CASGEGDTQYF.

V gene TRBV28 combines with J gene TRBJ2-3, with 7 bases identical to TRBD1. This CDR3 has 13 amino acids. V shed 8 bases and J 5 bases; nucleotides not matched to a gene: 7. Germline CDR1 MDHEN, CDR2 SYDVKM. CDR3 coding DNA: TGTGCCAGCTGCTTAAACAGGGGAGATACGCAGTATTTT. Its protein is CASCLNRGDTQYF.

As to this clone: This sample also contains other DNA sequences that code for the same CDR3. The chain uses TRBV2 and TRBJ2-7, with a possible D match to TRBD1 (6 bases). Germline V CDR1 and CDR2: SNHLY, FYNNEI. V gave up 4 bases and J gave up 0 bases, with 10 bases separating them. The length of the CDR3 is 14 residues. CDR3 bases: TGTGCCAGCAGTGGGACAGCGAGCTCCTACGAGCAGTACTTC. Translating it yields CASSGTASSYEQYF.

About this clone: Other DNA sequences of this sample code for an identical CDR3. V usage is TRBV6-5 and J usage is TRBJ2-7; D possibly corresponds to TRBD2 (6 bases). The CDR3 sequence is 14 residues long. The ends were cut back, 0 bases at V and 6 bases at J, with 12 bases in the middle. Germline V gene data show CDR1 as MNHEY and CDR2 as SVGAGI. For the CDR3, the DNA is TGTGCCAGCAGTTACTCCGGGACTCGAGGCGAGCAGTACTTC. Translated: CASSYSGTRGEQYF.

This sequence joins TRBV2 and TRBJ2-7, with 8 bases that match TRBD2. There are 13 residues in the CDR3. The V and J ends lost 7 bases and 1 base, in that order; junction bases with no gene match: 3. Germline loops: CDR1 SNHLY, CDR2 FYNNEI. CDR3 bases: TGTGCCAGCAACTCGGGAGGGTCCTACGAGCAGTACTTC. Its protein product is CASNSGGSYEQYF.

The chain recombines TRBV6-1 with TRBJ1-2, with D unresolved. This CDR3 is built from 12 residues. Trimming shortened V by 6 bases and J by 8 bases, and 13 bases separated the two germline ends. Germline lookup yields CDR1 MNHNS and CDR2 SASEGT. The CDR3 sequence is CASRAWQEGYTF. The CDR3 coding sequence is TGTGCCAGCAGAGCGTGGCAAGAAGGCTACACCTTC.

This sequence joins TRBV9 and TRBJ2-7; 15 nucleotides align to TRBD2. The CDR3 runs to 17 residues. J gave up 2 bases and V 2 bases, and 5 bases lay outside the gene matches. Germline values: CDR1 SGDLS, CDR2 YYNGEE. The CDR3 spells CASSVGLAGGSAYEQYF. CDR3 nucleotide sequence: TGTGCCAGCAGCGTTGGACTAGCGGGAGGGTCCGCCTACGAGCAGTACTTC.